This T cell receptor (beta chain) was sequenced for a study of human CD8 memory T cell subsets. Whole-study findings and limits: Stem-like memory T cells and precursor exhausted T cells had repertoires that overlapped very little.

Libraries targeted TCR beta using 5' RACE with UMIs. Using the 5' RACE reads, TCRdb records one entry per CDR3 protein without DNA. This table holds roughly 10,000 distinct CDR3 sequences. For every subset, the RNA was derived from duplicate vials of roughly 140,000 sorted CD8+ T cells. Worth noting for this clonotype: Its antigen is unknown.

The germline CDR1 and CDR2 sequences are SGHNT and YYREEE (reference sequence). The CDR3 has 13 residues. Sequences were obtained from CD8+ T cells from PBMCs. The sequence was collected from a human donor in good health. This chain links TRBV5-4 with TRBJ1-1. The CDR3 loop is CASSLDGQVEAFF.